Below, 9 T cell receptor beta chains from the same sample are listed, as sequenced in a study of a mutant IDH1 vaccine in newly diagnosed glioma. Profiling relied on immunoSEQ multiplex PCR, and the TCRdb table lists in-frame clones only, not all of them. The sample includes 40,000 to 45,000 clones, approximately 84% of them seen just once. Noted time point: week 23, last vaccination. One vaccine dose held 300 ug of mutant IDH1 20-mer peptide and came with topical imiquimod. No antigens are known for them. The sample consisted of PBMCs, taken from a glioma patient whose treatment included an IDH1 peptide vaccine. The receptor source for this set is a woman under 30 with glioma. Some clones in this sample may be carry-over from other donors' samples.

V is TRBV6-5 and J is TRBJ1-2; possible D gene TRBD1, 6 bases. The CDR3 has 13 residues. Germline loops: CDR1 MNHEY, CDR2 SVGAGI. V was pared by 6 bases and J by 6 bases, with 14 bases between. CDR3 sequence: CASSRTETDGYTF. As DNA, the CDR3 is TGTGCCAGCAGCCGGACAGAGACCGATGGCTACACCTTC.

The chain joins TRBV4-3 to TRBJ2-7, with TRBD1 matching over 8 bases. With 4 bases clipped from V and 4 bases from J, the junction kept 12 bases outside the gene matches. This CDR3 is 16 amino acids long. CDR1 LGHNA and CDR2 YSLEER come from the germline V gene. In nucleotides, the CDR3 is TGCGCCAGCAGCCTCACGACCGGACAGGGAGGATACGAGCAGTACTTC. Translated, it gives CASSLTTGQGGYEQYF.

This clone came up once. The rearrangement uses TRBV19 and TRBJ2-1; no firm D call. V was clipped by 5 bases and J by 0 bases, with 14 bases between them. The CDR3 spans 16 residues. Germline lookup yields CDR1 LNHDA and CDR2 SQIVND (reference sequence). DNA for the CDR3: TGTGCCAGTAGTCTCTCGGCGTTCTCCTCCTACAATGAGCAGTTCTTC. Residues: CASSLSAFSSYNEQFF.

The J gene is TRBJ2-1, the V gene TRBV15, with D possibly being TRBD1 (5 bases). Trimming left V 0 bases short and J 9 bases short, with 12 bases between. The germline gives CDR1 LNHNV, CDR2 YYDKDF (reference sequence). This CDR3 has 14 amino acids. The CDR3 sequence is CATSRENQGIEQFF. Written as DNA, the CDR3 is TGTGCCACCAGCAGAGAAAATCAGGGCATTGAGCAGTTCTTC.

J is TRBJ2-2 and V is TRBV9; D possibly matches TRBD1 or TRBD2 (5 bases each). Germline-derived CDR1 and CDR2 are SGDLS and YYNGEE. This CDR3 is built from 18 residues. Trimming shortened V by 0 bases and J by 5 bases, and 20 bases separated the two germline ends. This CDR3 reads CASSVGFWGRKGTGELFF. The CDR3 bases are TGTGCCAGCAGCGTAGGTTTTTGGGGACGGAAAGGTACCGGGGAGCTGTTTTTT.

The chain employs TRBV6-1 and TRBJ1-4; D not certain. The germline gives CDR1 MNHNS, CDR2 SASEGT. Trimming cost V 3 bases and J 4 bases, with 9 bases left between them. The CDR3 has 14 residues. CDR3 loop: CASSEGQNNEKLFF. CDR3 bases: TGTGCCAGCAGTGAGGGTCAGAATAATGAAAAACTGTTTTTT.

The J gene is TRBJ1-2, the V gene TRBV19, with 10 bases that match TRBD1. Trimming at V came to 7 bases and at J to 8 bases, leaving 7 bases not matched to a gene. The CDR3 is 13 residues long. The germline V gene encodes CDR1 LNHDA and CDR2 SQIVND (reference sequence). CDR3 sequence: CASTGTGVGGYTF. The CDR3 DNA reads TGTGCCAGTACCGGGACAGGGGTGGGAGGCTACACCTTC.

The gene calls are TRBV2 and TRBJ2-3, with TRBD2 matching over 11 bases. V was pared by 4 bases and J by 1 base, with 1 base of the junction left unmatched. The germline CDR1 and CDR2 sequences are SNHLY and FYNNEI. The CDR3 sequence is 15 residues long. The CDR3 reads CASSVGLAGTDTQYF. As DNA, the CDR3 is TGTGCCAGCAGTGTGGGACTAGCGGGCACAGATACGCAGTATTTT.

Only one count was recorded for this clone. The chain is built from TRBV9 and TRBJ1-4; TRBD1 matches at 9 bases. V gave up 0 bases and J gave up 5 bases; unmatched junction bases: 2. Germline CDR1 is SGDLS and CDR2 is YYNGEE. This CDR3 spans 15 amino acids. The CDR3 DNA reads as TGTGCCAGCAGCGTAGAAGGGACAGGGAATGAAAAACTGTTTTTT. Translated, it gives CASSVEGTGNEKLFF. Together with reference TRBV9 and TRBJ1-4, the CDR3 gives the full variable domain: DSGVTQTPKHLITATGQRVTLRCSPRSGDLSVYWYQQSLDQGLQFLIQYYNGEERAKGNILERFSAQQFPDLHSELNLSSLELGDSALYFCASSVEGTGNEKLFFGSGTQLSVL.